The 31 T cell receptor beta chains below all came from one sample that was sequenced in a study of T cell responses to AZD1222 COVID-19 vaccine. The repertoire was sequenced with immunoSEQ multiplex PCR; TCRdb's copy has only in-frame clones and lacks some. This sample has 200,000 or so clones, with about nine tenths found just once. This sample comprised peripheral blood, obtained on day 0 of AZD1222 vaccination. The receptors derive from an adult in good health.

This rearrangement joins TRBV7-9 to TRBJ2-4, with D perhaps assigned TRBD1 or TRBD2 (6 bases each). Germline CDR1 and CDR2: SEHNR and FQNEAQ (reference sequence). CDR3 length equals 15 residues. V lost 6 bases and J 2 bases, leaving 14 bases between the germline ends. CDR3 nucleotides: TGTGCCAGCAGTGGAGGGGGGTCGACCAAAAACATTCAGTACTTC. This encodes CASSGGGSTKNIQYF.

This chain joins TRBV5-4 and TRBJ2-5; no clear D gene. The V end was cut by 3 bases, the J end by 0 bases, with 6 bases between. CDR3 size: 13 residues. Germline loops: CDR1 SGHNT, CDR2 YYREEE (reference sequence). The CDR3 here is CASSSANQETQYF. For the CDR3, the DNA is TGTGCCAGCAGCTCGGCGAACCAAGAGACCCAGTACTTC.

This chain joins TRBV30 and TRBJ1-4; no reliable D call. CDR3 length equals 14 residues. From germline, CDR1 is GTSNPN and CDR2 SVGIG (reference sequence). Trimming cost V 5 bases and J 0 bases, with 10 bases left between them. CDR3 nucleotide sequence: TGTGCCTGGGGGTCACTTGCAACTAATGAAAAACTGTTTTTT. Encoded protein: CAWGSLATNEKLFF.

There are a few counts of this clone. The chain has TRBV7-2 and TRBJ1-1, with no clear D. V dropped 6 bases and J dropped 0 bases, with 8 bases sitting between them. This CDR3 has 13 residues. Germline assignment: CDR1 SGHTA and CDR2 FQGNSA. CDR3 sequence: CASRRTVNTEAFF. The CDR3 bases are TGTGCCAGCAGACGGACGGTGAACACTGAAGCTTTCTTT.

Turning to this clone: At the DNA level, this CDR3 is encoded by other sequences in the same sample as well. This chain links TRBV28 with TRBJ2-2; D is unclear. The CDR3 is 14 residues long. CDR1 MDHEN and CDR2 SYDVKM come from the germline V gene. The V gene lost 2 bases and the J gene lost 1 base, with 5 bases spanning the gap. The CDR3 here is CASSLGQNTGELFF. For the CDR3, the DNA is TGTGCCAGCAGTTTAGGGCAGAACACCGGGGAGCTGTTTTTT.

The genes are TRBV5-1 and TRBJ2-5; possibly TRBD2 for D (5 bases). Germline V CDR1 and CDR2: SGHRS, YFSETQ. The CDR3 has 13 residues. Trimming took off 4 bases at V and 1 base at J, with 8 bases between the two ends. The CDR3 coding sequence is TGCGCCAGCAGCGCGGGTCCCCAAGAGACCCAGTACTTC. It is translated as CASSAGPQETQYF.

This chain uses TRBV10-3 with TRBJ2-2, with D uncertain. V was trimmed by 0 bases and J by 0 bases, leaving 8 bases between them. CDR3 length equals 16 residues. Germline assignment: CDR1 ENHRY and CDR2 SYGVKD. The CDR3 sequence is CAISESRGANTGELFF. The DNA for the CDR3 is TGTGCCATCAGTGAGTCAAGAGGAGCGAACACCGGGGAGCTGTTTTTT.

CDR3 sequence: CASSANWGLQETQYF. In DNA form, the CDR3 reads TGTGCCAGCAGTGCGAATTGGGGACTCCAAGAGACCCAGTACTTC. The chain links TRBV2 to TRBJ2-5, with D possibly matching TRBD2 (6 bases). The CDR3 is made up of 15 amino acids. From germline, CDR1 is SNHLY and CDR2 FYNNEI. The V gene lost 4 bases and the J gene lost 1 base, with 13 bases spanning the gap.

This rearrangement joins TRBV21-1 to TRBJ1-1; the table's D call of TRBD1 was not tested on the DNA. TRBV21-1 is shown as a pseudogene. This CDR3 spans 14 amino acids. The CDR3 nucleotides read TGTGCCAGCAGCCAGACAGGGGAGGGCACTGAAGCTTTCTTT. It yields the protein CASSQTGEGTEAFF.

V gene TRBV6-5 combines with J gene TRBJ1-2; TRBD1 matches at 7 bases. Trimming at V came to 5 bases and at J to 3 bases, leaving 3 bases not matched to a gene. Germline CDR1 is MNHEY and CDR2 is SVGAGI. The CDR3 length is 13 residues. Here the CDR3 reads CASSPGTDYGYTF. As DNA, the CDR3 is TGTGCCAGCAGTCCCGGGACAGACTATGGCTACACCTTC.

This clone was observed a single time. This rearrangement joins TRBV5-4 to TRBJ2-5, with D perhaps TRBD1 (5 bases). Germline lookup yields CDR1 SGHNT and CDR2 YYREEE (reference sequence). The CDR3 length is 15 residues. Trimming shortened V by 0 bases and J by 4 bases, and 13 bases separated the two germline ends. CDR3 DNA sequence: TGTGCCAGCAGCTTGGATCCAGGGCGAAGAGAGACCCAGTACTTC. It specifies CASSLDPGRRETQYF.

The chain is built from TRBV28 and TRBJ2-5; possibly TRBD1 for D (6 bases). This CDR3 is 14 amino acids long. Per germline, CDR1 MDHEN and CDR2 SYDVKM. The V and J ends lost 6 bases and 3 bases respectively, with 14 bases between them. Here the CDR3 reads CASRHLRTEETQYF. CDR3 sequence (DNA): TGTGCCAGCAGACACCTCAGGACAGAAGAGACCCAGTACTTC. The full variable domain, in which reference TRBV28 and TRBJ2-5 provide the parts outside the CDR3, is DVKVTQSSRYLVKRTGEKVFLECVQDMDHENMFWYRQDPGLGLRLIYFSYDVKMKEKGDIPEGYSVSREKKERFSLILESASTNQTSMYLCASRHLRTEETQYFGPGTRLLVL.

The chain carries TRBV5-8 and TRBJ1-2; a weak D match, TRBD1 (5 bases). V shed 4 bases and J shed 6 bases, with 19 bases lying between them. Germline CDR1 is SGHTS and CDR2 is YDEGEE. The CDR3 extends over 15 amino acids. CDR3 loop: CASSTDSGGYHGYTF. CDR3 DNA: TGTGCCAGCAGCACTGACTCGGGGGGTTATCATGGCTACACCTTC.

The CDR3 coding sequence is TGCGCCAGCAGCCAGGGACTAGCGGGAGACAATGAGCAGTTCTTC. This gives the protein CASSQGLAGDNEQFF. The chain employs TRBV4-3 and TRBJ2-1; TRBD2 agrees at 14 bases. V lost 3 bases and J lost 5; bases outside the gene matches: 0. The length of the CDR3 is 15 residues. In germline, CDR1 is LGHNA, CDR2 YSLEER.

This clone was seen once. The chain has TRBV7-9 and TRBJ2-7, with 7 nucleotides matching TRBD1. There are 14 residues in the CDR3. J lost 2 bases, V lost 7 bases, and 8 bases had no gene match. CDR1 SEHNR and CDR2 FQNEAQ come from the germline V gene (reference sequence). In nucleotides, the CDR3 is TGTGCCAGCAACCAGGGGGAGCTCCCCTACGAGCAGTACTTC. Translation: CASNQGELPYEQYF.

The V and J genes are TRBV6-2 or TRBV6-3 and TRBJ2-7, with 8 positions matching TRBD1. Germline V CDR1 and CDR2: MNHEY, SVGEGT. The CDR3 covers 15 residues. The junction had 7 bases not matched to a gene; V was cut back by 6 bases and J by 0 bases. The CDR3 region is CASSRGQGFSYEQYF. The CDR3 DNA sequence: TGTGCCAGCAGCCGCGGACAGGGTTTCTCCTACGAGCAGTACTTC.

The chain couples TRBV5-6 to TRBJ2-2; D unresolved. Trimming removed 1 base at V and 4 bases at J, with 5 bases between. The CDR3 length is 13 residues. Germline lookup yields CDR1 SGHDT and CDR2 YYEEEE. DNA for the CDR3: TGTGCCAGCAGCTTGAGGCCCACCGGGGAGCTGTTTTTT. Its protein product is CASSLRPTGELFF.

The genes are TRBV30 and TRBJ2-7; D uncertain. The CDR3 has 10 amino acids. The V gene's germline CDR1 is GTSNPN and CDR2 SVGIG (reference sequence). V was shortened by 0 bases and J by 5 bases, with 2 bases between the two germline ends. CDR3 in DNA: TGTGCCTGGAGTGTACACGAGCAGTACTTC. Its translation is CAWSVHEQYF.

This clone occurred a few times. The DNA is omitted, as the CDR3 cannot be located on it reliably, and the CDR3 follows TCRdb's listing. The gene calls are TRBV6-2 or TRBV6-3 and TRBJ1-5. The CDR3 sequence runs 15 residues, both termini included. CDR1 and CDR2 (germline): MNHEY, SVGEGT. The CDR3: CASSTSEEGGQPQHF.

The rearrangement links TRBV6-6 to TRBJ2-3; D remains unclear. Germline-derived CDR1 and CDR2 are MNHNY and SVGAGI (reference sequence). Trimming took off 0 bases at V and 5 bases at J, with 6 bases between the two ends. The CDR3 is 13 residues long. This CDR3 reads CASSYSAGDTQYF. For the CDR3, the DNA is TGTGCCAGCAGTTACTCTGCCGGAGATACGCAGTATTTT.

The V call is TRBV30, the J call TRBJ1-2; 7 nucleotides line up with TRBD1. Per germline, CDR1 GTSNPN and CDR2 SVGIG (reference sequence). With V trimmed by 0 bases and J by 3 bases, 1 base remained unmatched. The length of the CDR3 is 13 residues. As DNA, the CDR3 is TGTGCCTGGAGTGTACAGGGGCACTATGGCTACACCTTC. Its translation: CAWSVQGHYGYTF.

This chain uses TRBV30 with TRBJ2-7; 8 nucleotides agree with TRBD1. The V segment lost 3 bases and the J segment 0 bases; nucleotides outside the gene matches: 4. Looked up from germline, CDR1 is GTSNPN and CDR2 is SVGIG (reference sequence). The CDR3 spans 14 residues. The CDR3 region has the DNA TGTGCCTGGAGGACCGGGACAGGCTCCTACGAGCAGTACTTC. It yields the protein CAWRTGTGSYEQYF.

This CDR3 is CASSISDSNQPQHF. The CDR3 bases are TGTGCCAGTAGTATATCCGATAGCAATCAGCCCCAGCATTTT. The chain has TRBV19 and TRBJ1-5; D not resolved. CDR3 size: 14 residues. Trimming cost V 2 bases and J 0 bases, with 5 bases left between them. The germline CDR1 and CDR2 sequences are LNHDA and SQIVND (reference sequence).

The rearrangement uses TRBV29-1 and TRBJ1-2; perhaps TRBD1 as D (5 bases). Germline V gives CDR1 SQVTM, CDR2 ANQGSEA. CDR3 size: 11 residues. V lost 8 bases and J lost 8, with 15 bases in between. The CDR3 DNA is TGCAGCACGGGGGACCTCGAAGGCTACACCTTC. Translated, it gives CSTGDLEGYTF. The full variable domain, its missing parts supplied by reference TRBV29-1 and TRBJ1-2, is SAVISQKPSRDICQRGTSLTIQCQVDSQVTMMFWYRQQPGQSLTLIATANQGSEATYESGFVIDKFPISRPNLTFSTLTVSNMSPEDSSIYLCSTGDLEGYTFGSGTRLTVV.

This chain joins TRBV10-3 and TRBJ1-1, with a possible D match to TRBD1 (6 bases). This CDR3 has 13 amino acids. Trimming left V 6 bases short and J 4 bases short, with 12 bases between. Germline lookup yields CDR1 ENHRY and CDR2 SYGVKD. The CDR3 coding sequence is TGTGCCATCAGCAGGGGCGCTAGCACTGAAGCTTTCTTT. It encodes CAISRGASTEAFF.

The gene calls are TRBV10-1 and TRBJ1-2, with D possibly TRBD1 on 6 matching bases. The CDR3 consists of 17 residues. V was pared by 10 bases and J by 2 bases, with 26 bases between. CDR1 and CDR2 from the germline V gene are WNHNN and SYGVQD (reference sequence). CDR3 nucleotides: TGCGCCACCAATAGCCTCGGGGAGGGACACCGGAACTATGGCTACACCTTC. Protein sequence: CATNSLGEGHRNYGYTF.

The chain's CDR3 is CASSMGQLTYEQYF. In DNA, the CDR3 is TGTGCCAGCTCAATGGGACAGCTGACCTACGAGCAGTACTTC. The rearrangement uses TRBV18 and TRBJ2-7, with 7 bases lining up with TRBD1. V shed 5 bases and J 2 bases; nucleotides not matched to a gene: 6. The germline gives CDR1 KGHSH, CDR2 LQKENI. The CDR3 totals 14 residues.

The J gene is TRBJ2-6, the V gene TRBV18; D unresolved. Trimming pared 3 bases from V and 0 bases from J, leaving 9 bases between. The germline V gene encodes CDR1 KGHSH and CDR2 LQKENI. CDR3 length: 16 amino acids. The DNA for the CDR3 is TGTGCCAGCTCACCCGCGGCGAGCTCTGGGGCCAACGTCCTGACTTTC. Residues: CASSPAASSGANVLTF.

This chain connects TRBV25-1 to TRBJ2-1; the D call may be TRBD1 or TRBD2 (5 bases each). CDR1 is MGHDK, CDR2 SYGVNS, per germline. V was pared by 6 bases and J by 4 bases, with 13 bases between. CDR3 length: 14 amino acids. CDR3 loop: CASRGPGRYNEQFF. CDR3 DNA sequence: TGTGCCAGCAGGGGACCCGGCCGTTACAATGAGCAGTTCTTC.

The CDR3 DNA sequence: TGTGCCAGCAGCATACCTGGGGGCGCGACTGAAGCTTTCTTT. Translated: CASSIPGGATEAFF. V and J are TRBV28 and TRBJ1-1, with D tentatively TRBD1 (6 bases). V was cut by 6 bases and J by 5 bases, with 16 bases left in between. Germline CDR1 is MDHEN and CDR2 is SYDVKM. This CDR3 has 14 amino acids.

As regards this clone: A read error may produce the germline difference seen at one junction end. This chain links TRBV19 with TRBJ2-7; D not resolved. Per germline, CDR1 LNHDA and CDR2 SQIVND (reference sequence). This CDR3 has 9 amino acids. The CDR3 reads CASTPPRRF. CDR3 nucleotide sequence: TGTGCCAGTACCCCCCCCAGGCGCTTC. Using reference TRBV19 and TRBJ2-7 for the parts outside the CDR3, the full variable domain is DGGITQSPKYLFRKEGQNVTLSCEQNLNHDAMYWYRQDPGQGLRLIYYSQIVNDFQKGDIAEGYSVSREKKESFPLTVTSAQKNPTAFYLCASTPPRRFGPGTRLTVT.